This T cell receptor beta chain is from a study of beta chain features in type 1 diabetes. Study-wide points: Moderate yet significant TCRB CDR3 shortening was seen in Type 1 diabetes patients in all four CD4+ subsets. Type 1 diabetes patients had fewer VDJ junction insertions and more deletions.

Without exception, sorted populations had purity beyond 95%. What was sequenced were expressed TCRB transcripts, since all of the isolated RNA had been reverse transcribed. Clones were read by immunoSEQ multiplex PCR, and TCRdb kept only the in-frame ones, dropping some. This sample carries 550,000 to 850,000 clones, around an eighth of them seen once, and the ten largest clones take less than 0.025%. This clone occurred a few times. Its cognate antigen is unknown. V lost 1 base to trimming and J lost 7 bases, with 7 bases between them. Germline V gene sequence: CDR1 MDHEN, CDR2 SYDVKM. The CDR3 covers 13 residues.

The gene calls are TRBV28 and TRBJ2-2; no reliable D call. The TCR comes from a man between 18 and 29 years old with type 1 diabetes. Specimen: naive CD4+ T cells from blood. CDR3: CASSLSGNGELFF. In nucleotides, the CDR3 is TGTGCCAGCAGTTTATCAGGAAACGGGGAGCTGTTTTTT.